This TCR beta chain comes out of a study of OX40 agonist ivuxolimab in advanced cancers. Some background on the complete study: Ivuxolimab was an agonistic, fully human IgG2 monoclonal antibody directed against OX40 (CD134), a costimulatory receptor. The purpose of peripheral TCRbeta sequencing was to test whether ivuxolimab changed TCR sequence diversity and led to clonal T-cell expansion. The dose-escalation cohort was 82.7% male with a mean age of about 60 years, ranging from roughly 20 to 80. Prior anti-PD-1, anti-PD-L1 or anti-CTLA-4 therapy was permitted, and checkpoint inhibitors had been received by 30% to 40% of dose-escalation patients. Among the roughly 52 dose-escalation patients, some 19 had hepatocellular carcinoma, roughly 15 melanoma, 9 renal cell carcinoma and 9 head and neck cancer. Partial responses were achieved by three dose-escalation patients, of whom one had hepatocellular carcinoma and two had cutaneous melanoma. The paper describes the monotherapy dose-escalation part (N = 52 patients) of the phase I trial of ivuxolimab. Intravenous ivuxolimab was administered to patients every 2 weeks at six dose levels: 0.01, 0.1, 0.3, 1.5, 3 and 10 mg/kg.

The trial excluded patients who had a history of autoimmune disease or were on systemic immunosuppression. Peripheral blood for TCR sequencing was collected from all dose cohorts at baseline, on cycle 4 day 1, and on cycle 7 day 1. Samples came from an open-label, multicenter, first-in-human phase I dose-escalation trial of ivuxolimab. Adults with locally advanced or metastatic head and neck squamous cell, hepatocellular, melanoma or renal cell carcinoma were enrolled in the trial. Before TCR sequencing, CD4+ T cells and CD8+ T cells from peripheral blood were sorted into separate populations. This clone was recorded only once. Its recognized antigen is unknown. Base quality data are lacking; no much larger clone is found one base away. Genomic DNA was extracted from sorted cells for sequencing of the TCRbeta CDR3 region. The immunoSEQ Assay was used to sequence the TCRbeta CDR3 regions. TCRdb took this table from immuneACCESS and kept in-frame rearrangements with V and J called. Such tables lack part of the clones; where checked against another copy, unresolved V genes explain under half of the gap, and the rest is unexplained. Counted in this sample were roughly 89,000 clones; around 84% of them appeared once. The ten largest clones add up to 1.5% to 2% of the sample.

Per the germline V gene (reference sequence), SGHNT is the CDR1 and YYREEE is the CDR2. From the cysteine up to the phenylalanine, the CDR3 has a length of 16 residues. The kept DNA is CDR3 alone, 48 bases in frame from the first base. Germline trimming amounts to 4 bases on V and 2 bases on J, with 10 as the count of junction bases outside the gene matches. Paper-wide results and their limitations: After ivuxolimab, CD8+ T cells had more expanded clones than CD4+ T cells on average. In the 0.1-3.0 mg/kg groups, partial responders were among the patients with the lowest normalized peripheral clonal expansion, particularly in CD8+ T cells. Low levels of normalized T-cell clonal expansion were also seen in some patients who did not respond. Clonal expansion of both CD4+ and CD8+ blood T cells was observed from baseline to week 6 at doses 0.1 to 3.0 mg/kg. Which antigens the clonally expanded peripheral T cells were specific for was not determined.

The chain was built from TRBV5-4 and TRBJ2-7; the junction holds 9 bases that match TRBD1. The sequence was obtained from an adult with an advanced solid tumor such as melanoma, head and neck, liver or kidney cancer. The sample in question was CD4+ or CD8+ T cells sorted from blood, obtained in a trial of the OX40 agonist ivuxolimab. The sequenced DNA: TGTGCCAGCAGCCTTGCGGGACAGGGAATTACCTACGAGCAGTACTTC. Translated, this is CASSLAGQGITYEQYF.